These 20 T cell receptor beta chains were sequenced from one sample in a study of blood T cell repertoires in COVID-19. Only in-frame clones appear in the TCRdb table, and some are missing; sequencing was by immunoSEQ multiplex PCR. The table records 210,000 or so clones, over 75% of them present only once. Sequencing was performed on peripheral blood. The source of these receptors is a woman aged 40 to 50 who had recovered from COVID-19.

The CDR3 sequence is CASSQDIGTSGGTQYF. CDR3 nucleotides: TGTGCCAGCAGCCAAGATATCGGGACTAGTGGTGGGACCCAGTACTTC. This rearrangement joins TRBV3-1 (or the pseudogene TRBV3-2) to TRBJ2-5, with 8 positions matching TRBD2. CDR3 size: 16 residues. V gave up 0 bases and J gave up 7 bases; unmatched junction bases: 10. The germline gives CDR1 LGHDT, CDR2 YNNKEL (reference sequence).

The V gene is TRBV18, the J gene TRBJ1-3; 8 nucleotides align to TRBD1. Looked up from germline, CDR1 is KGHSH and CDR2 is LQKENI. With 3 bases clipped from V and 2 bases from J, the junction kept 3 bases outside the gene matches. There are 15 residues in the CDR3. The CDR3 DNA follows: TGTGCCAGCTCACCCCAGGGGGCGACTGGAAACACCATATATTTT. This encodes CASSPQGATGNTIYF.

This sequence joins TRBV28 and TRBJ1-1, with 8 positions matching TRBD1. Germline loops: CDR1 MDHEN, CDR2 SYDVKM. Trimming at V came to 10 bases and at J to 1 base, leaving 11 bases not matched to a gene. This CDR3 is built from 15 residues. Written as DNA, the CDR3 is TGTGCCACCCGAACAGGGGGAGAACCGAACACTGAAGCTTTCTTT. This codes for CATRTGGEPNTEAFF.

About this clone itself: A read error may explain this, as a much larger clone is one base away. The rearrangement joins TRBV5-1 to TRBJ2-3; 11 nucleotides match TRBD2. Germline assignment: CDR1 SGHRS and CDR2 YFSETQ. The J segment lost 0 bases and the V segment lost 5 bases, leaving 2 bases of the junction unmatched. This CDR3 comprises 15 residues. The DNA of the CDR3 is TGCGCCAGCAGTGGACTAGCGGGTAGCACAGATACGCAGTATTTT. This gives the protein CASSGLAGSTDTQYF. The variable domain in full, with the rest retrieved from reference TRBV5-1 and TRBJ2-3, is KAGVTQTPRYLIKTRGQQVTLSCSPISGHRSVSWYQQTPGQGLQFLFEYFSETQRNKGNFPGRFSGRQFSNSRSEMNVSTLELGDSALYLCASSGLAGSTDTQYFGPGTRLTVL.

The gene calls are TRBV7-9 and TRBJ2-2; 10 nucleotides match TRBD1. The germline V gene encodes CDR1 SEHNR and CDR2 FQNEAQ (reference sequence). V lost 2 bases to trimming and J lost 5 bases; unmatched junction nucleotides: 8. The length of the CDR3 is 17 residues. CDR3: CASSLLGQGIGTGELFF. As DNA, the CDR3 is TGTGCCAGCAGCTTACTGGGACAGGGGATCGGGACCGGGGAGCTGTTTTTT. Together with reference TRBV7-9 and TRBJ2-2, the CDR3 gives the full variable domain: DTGVSQNPRHKITKRGQNVTFRCDPISEHNRLYWYRQTLGQGPEFLTYFQNEAQLEKSRLLSDRFSAERPKGSFSTLEIQRTEQGDSAMYLCASSLLGQGIGTGELFFGEGSRLTVL.

This clone was observed a few times. The rearrangement joins TRBV2 to TRBJ1-2, with 8 bases identical to TRBD1. This CDR3 spans 15 amino acids. The germline V gene encodes CDR1 SNHLY and CDR2 FYNNEI. Trimming cost V 9 bases and J 5 bases; bases outside gene matches: 14. CDR3 sequence: CARTRERQGRYGYTF. For the CDR3, the DNA is TGTGCCAGAACCAGAGAACGACAGGGGAGGTATGGCTACACCTTC.

This chain uses TRBV5-6 with TRBJ1-5; 7 nucleotides match TRBD1. Losses at the gene ends were 4 bases for V and 7 bases for J; bases not matched to a gene: 2. The CDR3 is made up of 12 amino acids. The germline CDR1 and CDR2 sequences are SGHDT and YYEEEE. The CDR3 bases are TGTGCCAGCAGCCAACAGGGGCAGCCCCAGCATTTT. Translation: CASSQQGQPQHF.

The V and J genes are TRBV21-1 and TRBJ2-7; TRBD1, the D gene given by the table, was not confirmed from the DNA. TRBV21-1 is recorded as a pseudogene. This CDR3 has 16 amino acids. The CDR3 DNA sequence: TGTGCCAGCAGCAAAAGCTTAAACAGGGGGTACTACGAGCAGTACTTC. Translating gives CASSKSLNRGYYEQYF.

This clone appeared a single time. This chain joins TRBV19 and TRBJ1-5, with 8 bases lining up with TRBD1. V gave up 5 bases and J gave up 6 bases; unmatched junction bases: 6. The CDR3 runs to 14 residues. Germline V gives CDR1 LNHDA, CDR2 SQIVND (reference sequence). The CDR3 coding sequence is TGTGCCAGTAGTCGACAGGGGCCCCCTCAGCCCCAGCATTTT. Translation gives CASSRQGPPQPQHF. Full variable domain (rest looked up from reference TRBV19 and TRBJ1-5): DGGITQSPKYLFRKEGQNVTLSCEQNLNHDAMYWYRQDPGQGLRLIYYSQIVNDFQKGDIAEGYSVSREKKESFPLTVTSAQKNPTAFYLCASSRQGPPQPQHFGDGTRLSIL.

V is TRBV7-9 and J is TRBJ2-1; TRBD1 matches 11 bases. This CDR3 spans 15 amino acids. The junction had 7 bases not matched to a gene; V was cut back by 4 bases and J by 8 bases. Germline CDR1 reads SEHNR; CDR2 reads FQNEAQ (reference sequence). Here the CDR3 DNA reads TGTGCCAGCAGCTACGGACAGGGGGCGTTGGATGAGCAGTTCTTC. The encoded protein is CASSYGQGALDEQFF.

This sequence joins TRBV9 and TRBJ2-7; 7 nucleotides match TRBD2. CDR1 and CDR2 from the germline V gene are SGDLS and YYNGEE. The CDR3 extends over 13 amino acids. The J segment lost 6 bases and the V segment lost 3 bases, leaving 6 bases of the junction unmatched. This CDR3 reads CASSAQRDAEQYF. The DNA for the CDR3 is TGTGCCAGCAGCGCCCAGCGGGATGCCGAGCAGTACTTC.

This chain links TRBV4-2 with TRBJ2-1; tentatively, D is TRBD2 (5 bases). The germline CDR1 and CDR2 sequences are LGHNA and YNFKEQ. Trimming shortened V by 5 bases and J by 7 bases, and 15 bases separated the two germline ends. The CDR3 has 14 amino acids. The CDR3, as DNA: TGTGCCAGCAGCTCCCCGCGTGGAGGAAATGAGCAGTTCTTC. Amino acid sequence: CASSSPRGGNEQFF.

The chain links TRBV5-1 to TRBJ2-2; a possible D gene is TRBD2 (6 bases). Germline V gives CDR1 SGHRS, CDR2 YFSETQ. V lost 7 bases, J lost 7 bases, and 14 bases lay in between. The CDR3 covers 13 residues. CDR3: CASSASENGELFF. CDR3 nucleotides: TGCGCCAGCTCGGCTAGCGAAAACGGGGAGCTGTTTTTT.

This chain links TRBV6-2 or TRBV6-3 with TRBJ1-2; 7 bases are shared with TRBD1. This CDR3 is built from 17 residues. Germline CDR1 MNHEY, CDR2 SVGEGT. V lost 6 bases, J lost 2 bases, and 15 bases stayed unmatched. Here the CDR3 reads CASSPRSRQQGNYGYTF. DNA of the CDR3: TGTGCCAGCAGCCCTCGCTCCCGGCAACAGGGGAACTATGGCTACACCTTC.

The chain links TRBV5-1 to TRBJ2-7, with D tentatively TRBD2 (6 bases). CDR3 length: 12 amino acids. V gave up 2 bases and J gave up 7 bases, with 10 bases separating them. The germline gives CDR1 SGHRS, CDR2 YFSETQ. CDR3 loop: CASSFEEGEQYF. CDR3 DNA sequence: TGCGCCAGCAGCTTTGAGGAGGGAGAGCAGTACTTC.

The chain employs TRBV2 and TRBJ2-1; D might be TRBD2 (5 bases). Looked up from germline, CDR1 is SNHLY and CDR2 is FYNNEI. This CDR3 region has 15 residues. Trimming cost V 3 bases and J 0 bases, with 9 bases left between them. The CDR3 spells CASSDSRDSYNEQFF. As DNA, the CDR3 is TGTGCCAGCAGTGATTCCCGGGACTCCTACAATGAGCAGTTCTTC.

The chain employs TRBV3-1 (or the pseudogene TRBV3-2) and TRBJ1-2; D unclear. The CDR3 has 13 amino acids. The germline V gene has CDR1 LGHDT and CDR2 YNNKEL (reference sequence). Trimming left V 0 bases short and J 7 bases short, with 9 bases between. The CDR3 nucleotides read TGTGCCAGCAGCCAAGATATAGGGAGTGGCTACACCTTC. It encodes CASSQDIGSGYTF.

CDR3: CSVPGTSVYNEQFF. DNA of the CDR3: TGCAGCGTTCCCGGGACTAGCGTCTACAATGAGCAGTTCTTC. The rearrangement uses TRBV29-1 and TRBJ2-1, with TRBD2 matching 10 bases. CDR3 length: 14 amino acids. The ends lost 5 bases at V and 3 bases at J; junction bases unmatched: 4. CDR1 is SQVTM and CDR2 is ANQGSEA in the germline V gene.

This chain connects TRBV6-1 to TRBJ2-5; 10 positions match TRBD2. The CDR3 extends over 15 amino acids. From germline, CDR1 is MNHNS and CDR2 SASEGT. J lost 13 bases, V lost 3 bases, and 14 bases had no gene match. CDR3 DNA: TGTGCCAGCAGTGATGACCCGGGACTAGCGTCTGCTCGGTACTTC. Translating it yields CASSDDPGLASARYF.

V and J are TRBV6-4 and TRBJ1-1; 8 bases are a match to TRBD1. From germline, CDR1 is MRHNA and CDR2 SNTAGT. The junction had 1 base not matched to a gene; V was cut back by 3 bases and J by 4 bases. This CDR3 is 13 amino acids long. CDR3: CASSEQGGTEAFF. CDR3 nucleotides: TGTGCCAGCAGTGAACAGGGGGGCACTGAAGCTTTCTTT.